One sample yielded the 30 T cell receptor beta chains listed below, sequenced in a study of spatial heterogeneity in lung cancer. Stated time point: blood at routine non-recurrence follow-up after resection. TCRdb re-derived calls from the 5' RACE reads in MiXCR, one entry per CDR3 protein. The table includes 35,000 to 45,000 distinct CDR3 sequences, 6.5% to 9.5% detected once. The sample in question was PBMCs, obtained at follow-up. Receptor source: a male donor with early-stage non-small cell lung cancer.

Remarks on this clonotype: Being one base from a much bigger clone, this may be a read error. The chain employs TRBV29-1 and TRBJ1-5; D possibly corresponds to TRBD1 (6 bases). CDR1 is SQVTM and CDR2 is ANQGSEA in the germline V gene. CDR3 length: 13 amino acids. Trimming cost V 3 bases and J 7 bases, with 13 bases left between them. The CDR3 DNA sequence: TGCAGCGTTGAGGGGGGCAGGGACCAGCCCCAGCATTTT. It specifies CSVEGGRDQPQHF.

This clonotype was detected ten times or more. The CDR3 sequence is CSVDGVEQETQYF. CDR3 DNA: TGCAGCGTTGATGGAGTAGAACAAGAGACCCAGTACTTC. The chain couples TRBV29-1 to TRBJ2-5; no firm D call. Germline assignment: CDR1 SQVTM and CDR2 ANQGSEA. Trimming took 3 bases from V and 2 from J, leaving 10 bases between them. The CDR3 loop spans 13 amino acids.

This clonotype was picked up many times. The rearrangement uses TRBV3-1 and TRBJ1-1, with no clear D. Per the germline V gene, CDR1 is LGHDT and CDR2 is YNNKEL (reference sequence). Deletions cut 8 bases from V and 3 bases from J, with 7 bases between. The CDR3 is 11 amino acids. CDR3 protein: CASRGHTEAFF. CDR3 DNA sequence: TGTGCCAGCCGTGGGCACACTGAAGCTTTCTTT.

The gene calls are TRBV7-2 and TRBJ2-7; 11 bases fit TRBD2. Germline lookup yields CDR1 SGHTA and CDR2 FQGNSA. The CDR3 is 16 amino acids. With V trimmed by 1 base and J by 4 bases, 6 bases remained unmatched. The CDR3 reads CASSLGTSGGGYEQYF. The DNA for the CDR3 is TGTGCCAGCAGCTTAGGAACTAGCGGGGGAGGTTACGAGCAGTACTTC.

There are many counts of this clonotype. V and J are TRBV7-8 and TRBJ2-1, with 8 bases fitting TRBD2. CDR3 length: 17 residues. V was pared by 8 bases and J by 5 bases, with 17 bases of the junction left unmatched. The germline gives CDR1 SGHVS, CDR2 FQNEAQ. This chain's CDR3 is CASSHGGVRALNNEQFF. CDR3 sequence (DNA): TGTGCCAGCTCCCACGGGGGGGTACGGGCCTTAAACAATGAGCAGTTCTTC. The whole variable domain, remainder taken from reference TRBV7-8 and TRBJ2-1, is GAGVSQSPRYKVAKRGQDVALRCDPISGHVSLFWYQQALGQGPEFLTYFQNEAQLDKSGLPSDRFFAERPEGSVSTLKIQRTQQEDSAVYLCASSHGGVRALNNEQFFGPGTRLTVL.

This clonotype came up many times. The chain couples TRBV6-5 to TRBJ2-2; possibly TRBD1 for D (6 bases). The V gene's germline CDR1 is MNHEY and CDR2 SVGAGI. CDR3 length equals 20 residues. Trimming took 0 bases from V and 3 from J, leaving 23 bases between them. CDR3: CASSYSAFVRGLSDTGELFF. The CDR3 nucleotides read TGTGCCAGCAGTTACTCGGCTTTTGTCAGGGGCCTATCGGACACCGGGGAGCTGTTTTTT.

The table lists this clonotype with a few counts. The gene calls are TRBV6-5 and TRBJ1-1, with 9 nucleotides matching TRBD1. CDR1 MNHEY and CDR2 SVGAGI come from the germline V gene. The CDR3 extends over 14 amino acids. V gave up 4 bases and J gave up 5 bases; unmatched junction bases: 5. The CDR3 is CASSSPGTGTEAFF. CDR3 DNA sequence: TGTGCCAGCAGTTCACCCGGGACAGGGACTGAAGCTTTCTTT.

The chain couples TRBV7-2 to TRBJ2-5, with 11 bases identical to TRBD1. The CDR3 loop spans 14 amino acids. V lost 5 bases and J lost 5; bases outside the gene matches: 4. The germline V gene encodes CDR1 SGHTA and CDR2 FQGNSA. The CDR3 nucleotides are TGTGCCAGCAGCCCAGGACAGGGGGCCGAGACCCAGTACTTC. Translation gives CASSPGQGAETQYF.

The rearrangement links TRBV18 to TRBJ2-2; D is ambiguous. Germline V gene data show CDR1 as KGHSH and CDR2 as LQKENI. V shed 6 bases and J shed 3 bases, with 11 bases lying between them. CDR3 length: 14 amino acids. The CDR3 DNA sequence: TGTGCCAGCTCGTGGGGATTGTACACCGGGGAGCTGTTTTTT. This codes for CASSWGLYTGELFF.

This clonotype has at least ten counts. The V gene is TRBV14, the J gene TRBJ2-2; 9 nucleotides agree with TRBD1. Germline V gene data show CDR1 as SGHDN and CDR2 as FVKESK. V shed 0 bases, J shed 4 bases, and the junction held 6 bases outside the gene matches. The CDR3 sequence is 17 residues long. This CDR3 is CASSQDFGTGFTGELFF. DNA of the CDR3: TGTGCCAGCAGCCAAGATTTTGGGACAGGGTTCACCGGGGAGCTGTTTTTT.

The sample holds many counts of this clonotype. The genes are TRBV9 and TRBJ1-1; D is perhaps TRBD1 (6 bases). This CDR3 comprises 13 residues. Trimming took off 2 bases at V and 6 bases at J, with 11 bases between the two ends. Germline loops: CDR1 SGDLS, CDR2 YYNGEE. The CDR3 DNA is TGTGCCAGCAGCGTCGAACAGGGTGCTGAAGCTTTCTTT. It codes for CASSVEQGAEAFF.

This clonotype was recorded at least ten times. One junction end disagrees with the germline gene, perhaps due to a read error. The chain has TRBV6-5 and TRBJ1-4; D is uncertain. The CDR3 consists of 14 residues. The V gene's germline CDR1 is MNHEY and CDR2 SVGAGI. The CDR3 spells CASSYTPAPERLFF. The CDR3, as DNA: TGTGCCAGCAGTTACACCCCGGCCCCCGAAAGACTGTTTTTT.

In this sample, this clonotype turned up many times. J is TRBJ1-4 and V is TRBV9, with D perhaps matching TRBD1 (6 bases). CDR1 and CDR2 from the germline V gene are SGDLS and YYNGEE. The CDR3 extends over 15 amino acids. Trimming left V 3 bases short and J 4 bases short, with 13 bases between. CDR3 sequence reads: CASSAEGVGNEKLFF. In DNA, the CDR3 is TGTGCCAGCAGCGCCGAGGGGGTGGGTAATGAAAAACTGTTTTTT.

This clonotype was found many times. Here the CDR3 DNA reads TGTGCCAGCGGGGAGGACAGTCCCTCTGGGGCCAACGTCCTGACTTTC. Protein sequence: CASGEDSPSGANVLTF. The V and J genes are TRBV25-1 and TRBJ2-6, with D possibly called TRBD1 or TRBD2 (6 bases each). The CDR3 sequence is 16 residues long. Trimming pared 8 bases from V and 0 bases from J, leaving 14 bases between. Germline CDR1 is MGHDK and CDR2 is SYGVNS.

This clonotype was found many times. V and J are TRBV11-2 and TRBJ2-1; D ambiguous. Germline loops: CDR1 SGHAT, CDR2 FQNNGV. Trimming took 1 base from V and 4 from J, leaving 5 bases between them. The CDR3 consists of 13 residues. The CDR3 region is CASSLAMYNEQFF. CDR3 coding DNA: TGTGCCAGCAGCTTAGCCATGTACAATGAGCAGTTCTTC.

This clonotype was detected many times. This chain joins TRBV20-1 and TRBJ2-3; TRBD2 might be the D (5 bases). The germline V and J ends were trimmed by 2 bases and 6 bases, with 18 bases remaining between them. Germline V lookup: CDR1 DFQATT, CDR2 SNEGSKA (reference sequence). The CDR3 has 15 residues. The CDR3 reads CSARSAGNLADTQYF. CDR3 DNA sequence: TGCAGTGCTAGATCGGCGGGCAATTTGGCGGATACGCAGTATTTT.

This clonotype was detected ten times or more. The chain joins TRBV5-1 to TRBJ2-2; D is uncertain. The CDR3 has 15 residues. Germline CDR1 is SGHRS and CDR2 is YFSETQ. Trimming left V 4 bases short and J 4 bases short, with 14 bases between. CDR3 bases: TGCGCCAGCAGCGGGAAGGCGGTTGCCACCGGGGAGCTGTTTTTT. As protein: CASSGKAVATGELFF.

This clonotype was observed at least ten times. The chain uses TRBV3-1 and TRBJ1-6, with TRBD1 as a possible D gene (6 bases). The CDR3 runs 18 residues. Germline CDR1 is LGHDT and CDR2 is YNNKEL (reference sequence). With 0 bases removed from V and 8 bases from J, the gap between germline ends came to 20 bases. The CDR3 protein is CASSQDAYGGTPHSPLHF. The CDR3 nucleotides read TGTGCCAGCAGCCAAGATGCGTACGGAGGGACACCGCATTCACCCCTCCACTTT.

Many counts were recorded for this clonotype. The gene calls are TRBV7-3 and TRBJ2-5; D is perhaps TRBD2 (5 bases). In germline, CDR1 is SGHTA, CDR2 FQGTGA. CDR3 length: 12 residues. Trimming left V 4 bases short and J 5 bases short, with 8 bases between. This chain's CDR3 is CASSSSPETQYF. The CDR3, as DNA: TGTGCCAGCAGCTCTAGCCCGGAGACCCAGTACTTC.

This clonotype was recorded at least ten times. The genes are TRBV2 and TRBJ2-3; D remains unclear. V shed 8 bases and J shed 0 bases, with 9 bases lying between them. The CDR3 has 13 amino acids. CDR1 is SNHLY and CDR2 is FYNNEI in the germline V gene. The CDR3, as DNA: TGTGCCAGCTCGCTGGGAAGCACAGATACGCAGTATTTT. It specifies CASSLGSTDTQYF.

In its sample, this clonotype was seen many times. The chain employs TRBV3-1 and TRBJ1-4; D not certain. The V gene lost 1 base and the J gene lost 8 bases, with 11 bases spanning the gap. Looked up from germline, CDR1 is LGHDT and CDR2 is YNNKEL (reference sequence). CDR3 length equals 14 residues. For the CDR3, the DNA is TGTGCCAGCAGCCAAGGCGGACGGAGAGAAAAACTGTTTTTT. Its protein product is CASSQGGRREKLFF.

This clonotype was detected ten times or more. This chain joins TRBV12-3 or TRBV12-4 and TRBJ1-3, with D perhaps matching TRBD1 (5 bases). V was cut by 1 base and J by 3 bases, with 10 bases left in between. The CDR3 covers 15 residues. The CDR3 is CASSLGTLFGNTIYF. The CDR3 DNA follows: TGTGCCAGCAGTTTAGGGACACTCTTTGGAAACACCATATATTTT.

This clonotype has at least ten counts. This chain links TRBV3-1 with TRBJ1-5; no clear D. The germline V and J ends were trimmed by 3 bases and 6 bases, with 9 bases remaining between them. Per the germline V gene, CDR1 is LGHDT and CDR2 is YNNKEL (reference sequence). This CDR3 is 13 amino acids long. CDR3 sequence (DNA): TGTGCCAGCAGCCAGGAACGGGGTCAGCCCCAGCATTTT. Its translation is CASSQERGQPQHF.

This clonotype occurred a few times. The rearrangement links TRBV6-6 to TRBJ2-1; 7 bases fit TRBD1. The CDR3 sequence is 16 residues long. Germline CDR1 reads MNHNY; CDR2 reads SVGAGI (reference sequence). V was clipped by 6 bases and J by 3 bases; unmatched bases: 11. The CDR3: CASSQPDRNGYNEQFF. CDR3 nucleotides: TGTGCCAGCAGCCAACCGGACAGGAACGGCTACAATGAGCAGTTCTTC.

This clonotype has only a few counts. The chain joins TRBV19 to TRBJ2-6; D call uncertain. Germline V CDR1 and CDR2: LNHDA, SQIVND (reference sequence). This CDR3 has 13 amino acids. Trimming shortened V by 1 base and J by 3 bases, and 1 base separated the two germline ends. CDR3 in amino acids: CASSIGGANVLTF. The DNA for the CDR3 is TGTGCCAGTAGTATAGGTGGGGCCAACGTCCTGACTTTC.

Many counts were recorded for this clonotype. The chain combines TRBV6-1 with TRBJ2-1; TRBD1 matches at 9 bases. The CDR3 is 14 amino acids. CDR1 MNHNS and CDR2 SASEGT come from the germline V gene. V was clipped by 6 bases and J by 4 bases; unmatched bases: 4. The CDR3 bases are TGTGCCAGCAGCTGGACAGGGGAGTACAATGAGCAGTTCTTC. This codes for CASSWTGEYNEQFF.

This clonotype was recorded many times. This sequence joins TRBV11-2 and TRBJ2-5; 8 bases map to TRBD2. The CDR3 covers 15 residues. J was trimmed by 4 bases and V by 0 bases; bases with no gene match: 4. Germline lookup yields CDR1 SGHAT and CDR2 FQNNGV. CDR3: CASSLERLARETQYF. Written as DNA, the CDR3 is TGTGCCAGCAGCTTAGAACGACTAGCGAGAGAGACCCAGTACTTC.

The chain employs TRBV12-3 or TRBV12-4 and TRBJ1-6; D gene uncertain. The V and J ends lost 5 bases and 9 bases respectively, with 17 bases between them. CDR3 length equals 15 residues. This CDR3 reads CASSPPRPGPSPLHF. The CDR3 nucleotides read TGTGCCAGCAGTCCACCACGGCCTGGCCCTTCACCCCTCCACTTT.

This clonotype was counted at least ten times. V is TRBV14 and J is TRBJ2-3; D gene ambiguous. Per germline, CDR1 SGHDN and CDR2 FVKESK. The length of the CDR3 is 12 residues. V was shortened by 6 bases and J by 2 bases, with 6 bases between the two germline ends. The CDR3 nucleotides are TGTGCCAGCAGTCGCGACACAGATACGCAGTATTTT. Translating gives CASSRDTDTQYF.

This clonotype has at least ten counts. CDR3 amino acids: CASSQEGWGPYGYTF. The CDR3 coding sequence is TGTGCCAGCAGCCAAGAAGGTTGGGGGCCCTATGGCTACACCTTC. The rearrangement joins TRBV14 to TRBJ1-2; D might be TRBD1 (6 bases). Trimming stripped 0 bases from V and 4 bases from J, with 12 bases between. Germline V CDR1 and CDR2: SGHDN, FVKESK. This CDR3 contains 15 residues. The full variable domain, in which reference TRBV14 and TRBJ1-2 provide the parts outside the CDR3, is EAGVTQFPSHSVIEKGQTVTLRCDPISGHDNLYWYRRVMGKEIKFLLHFVKESKQDESGMPNNRFLAERTGGTYSTLKVQPAELEDSGVYFCASSQEGWGPYGYTFGSGTRLTVV.